The present T cell receptor (beta chain) was sequenced within a study of cytomegalovirus exposure and HLA in healthy donors. As regards this clone: What it binds is not known.

PCR was performed using 60 Vbeta and 13 Jbeta primers. Source study methods: As a later analysis found, there were tens of millions of unique TCR beta chains, of which some 10 million were shared. Clones were sequenced by immunoSEQ multiplex PCR, and TCRdb holds only the in-frame ones, with some missing. D and trimming come from the DNA, and the V and J calls and clone size come from that table. Altogether about 130,000 clones are present, roughly 69% being singletons, with the ten largest covering approximately 2.6%. V was clipped by 4 bases and J by 2 bases, with 20 bases between them. The CDR3 is 17 amino acids. CDR1 is MNHEY, CDR2 SMNVEV, per germline (reference sequence). Findings of the study overall: Previous analysis showed most TCR beta V segments were productive about 87% or about 30% of the time. A missense DCLRE1C variant was associated with V- and J-gene trimming of TCR beta chains in a later analysis, and an independent cohort replicated the association. Analyses of presence/absence relied on an assumption of roughly uniform sequencing depth across donors.

The specimen was PBMCs. The chain recombines TRBV27 with TRBJ2-5; D perhaps matches TRBD2 (6 bases). The clonotype was recovered from a human donor in good health. Here the CDR3 DNA reads TGTGCCAGCAGTTCACCGACACGCGGGGCGGGGCAAGAGACCCAGTACTTC. It translates to CASSSPTRGAGQETQYF.